The next 26 T cell receptor beta chains were all read from a single sample in a study of blood T cell repertoires in COVID-19. Libraries were prepared by immunoSEQ multiplex PCR; TCRdb keeps only in-frame clonotypes and omits some of them. Among about 200,000 clones listed, 60% to 85% were seen once. The sequenced sample was peripheral blood. All receptors derive from a woman aged 65 to 85 with acute or convalescent COVID-19.

This chain connects TRBV19 to TRBJ2-2; D is undetermined. Trimming took off 5 bases at V and 6 bases at J, with 7 bases between the two ends. The germline V gene has CDR1 LNHDA and CDR2 SQIVND (reference sequence). This CDR3 has 12 amino acids. CDR3 sequence reads: CASSPLAGELFF. CDR3 nucleotides: TGTGCCAGTAGTCCGCTAGCCGGGGAGCTGTTTTTT.

The V gene is TRBV12-3 or TRBV12-4, the J gene TRBJ2-1; tentative D call: TRBD2 (5 bases). The V gene lost 6 bases and the J gene lost 10 bases, with 13 bases spanning the gap. CDR3 size: 12 residues. The CDR3 region has the DNA TGTGCCAGCAGCTTCCTAGCCAGGGAGCAGTTCTTC. Residues: CASSFLAREQFF.

This clone was counted between two and nine times. The V call is TRBV9, the J call TRBJ1-3; weak D call: TRBD1 (5 bases). Germline V lookup: CDR1 SGDLS, CDR2 YYNGEE. CDR3 length: 16 residues. Trimming left V 0 bases short and J 1 base short, with 11 bases between. The DNA for the CDR3 is TGTGCCAGCAGCGTAGGCAGGGCTACTTCTGGAAACACCATATATTTT. It specifies CASSVGRATSGNTIYF. Complete variable domain (other parts from reference TRBV9 and TRBJ1-3): DSGVTQTPKHLITATGQRVTLRCSPRSGDLSVYWYQQSLDQGLQFLIQYYNGEERAKGNILERFSAQQFPDLHSELNLSSLELGDSALYFCASSVGRATSGNTIYFGEGSWLTVV.

There are a few counts of this clone. This rearrangement joins TRBV28 to TRBJ1-2; the match to TRBD1 covers 8 bases. Germline values: CDR1 MDHEN, CDR2 SYDVKM. The CDR3 extends over 13 amino acids. The V and J ends lost 5 bases and 7 bases, in that order; junction bases with no gene match: 6. CDR3: CASSDRGEGGYTF. CDR3 sequence (DNA): TGTGCCAGCAGTGACAGGGGTGAGGGTGGCTACACCTTC.

The CDR3 DNA is TGTGCCAGTAGTATAGGGGACATAAGTGGCTACACCTTC. It encodes CASSIGDISGYTF. The chain combines TRBV19 with TRBJ1-2; tentative D call: TRBD1 (6 bases). Between the trimmed V and J ends, which lost 1 base and 7 bases, there was a span of 10 bases. CDR1 is LNHDA and CDR2 is SQIVND in the germline V gene (reference sequence). This CDR3 region has 13 residues. Filled out from reference TRBV19 and TRBJ1-2, the complete variable domain reads DGGITQSPKYLFRKEGQNVTLSCEQNLNHDAMYWYRQDPGQGLRLIYYSQIVNDFQKGDIAEGYSVSREKKESFPLTVTSAQKNPTAFYLCASSIGDISGYTFGSGTRLTVV.

The table lists this clone with a few counts. The chain links TRBV27 to TRBJ1-5; the match to TRBD1 covers 9 bases. Looked up from germline, CDR1 is MNHEY and CDR2 is SMNVEV (reference sequence). CDR3 length equals 18 residues. The V gene end was trimmed by 5 bases and the J gene end by 0 bases; junction bases not matched to a gene: 11. The CDR3 sequence is CASSPTQGASYSNQPQHF. Written as DNA, the CDR3 is TGTGCCAGCAGTCCAACACAGGGGGCCTCATATAGCAATCAGCCCCAGCATTTT.

The CDR3 nucleotides read TGTGCCAGCAGGACGGGGGGGGCCGGACAGCCCCAGCATTTT. Residues: CASRTGGAGQPQHF. The genes are TRBV6-5 and TRBJ1-5, with D perhaps TRBD1 (6 bases). Trimming left V 6 bases short and J 7 bases short, with 16 bases between. The CDR3 has 14 residues. CDR1 is MNHEY, CDR2 SVGAGI, per germline.

This chain uses TRBV2 with TRBJ1-3; D unclear. Germline-derived CDR1 and CDR2 are SNHLY and FYNNEI. This CDR3 spans 13 amino acids. Trimming shortened V by 5 bases and J by 4 bases, and 9 bases separated the two germline ends. CDR3 in amino acids: CASSRLEGNTIYF. CDR3 bases: TGTGCCAGCAGTCGTCTGGAGGGAAACACCATATATTTT.

This clone has only one observation. J is TRBJ2-2 and V is TRBV7-9; 8 bases agree with TRBD2. The CDR3 has 15 amino acids. Per germline, CDR1 SEHNR and CDR2 FQNEAQ (reference sequence). The junction had 5 bases not matched to a gene; V was cut back by 5 bases and J by 3 bases. In DNA form, the CDR3 reads TGTGCCAGCAGCCGACTGACTAGCGACACCGGGGAGCTGTTTTTT. It yields the protein CASSRLTSDTGELFF.

V is TRBV5-4 and J is TRBJ2-5, with D hard to call. Germline CDR1 SGHNT, CDR2 YYREEE (reference sequence). V was pared by 5 bases and J by 13 bases, with 24 bases between. The CDR3 extends over 14 amino acids. CDR3 nucleotide sequence: TGTGCCAGCAGTTCCTCCCTACGACCCTCTTCGGGGTACTTC. Translation gives CASSSSLRPSSGYF. Variable domain in full (rest from reference TRBV5-4 and TRBJ2-5): ETGVTQSPTHLIKTRGQQVTLRCSSQSGHNTVSWYQQALGQGPQFIFQYYREEENGRGNFPPRFSGLQFPNYSSELNVNALELDDSALYLCASSSSLRPSSGYFGPGTRLLVL.

This rearrangement joins TRBV19 to TRBJ1-5, with D unclear. Between the trimmed V and J ends, which lost 3 bases and 0 bases, there was a span of 12 bases. Germline loops: CDR1 LNHDA, CDR2 SQIVND (reference sequence). This CDR3 spans 16 amino acids. The CDR3 DNA reads TGTGCCAGTAGTATCGCAGAGACTTATAGCAATCAGCCCCAGCATTTT. Amino acids: CASSIAETYSNQPQHF.

This clone was recorded many times. The V and J genes are TRBV7-6 and TRBJ2-7; the D gene is possibly TRBD2 (6 bases). Germline V gives CDR1 SGHVS, CDR2 FNYEAQ. Trimming took off 1 base at V and 0 bases at J, with 16 bases between the two ends. The CDR3 covers 17 residues. The chain's CDR3 is CASSLVPGTPSSYEQYF. In DNA form, the CDR3 reads TGTGCCAGCAGCTTAGTCCCCGGGACTCCATCCTCCTACGAGCAGTACTTC.

The V call is TRBV5-4, the J call TRBJ2-7, with 8 nucleotides matching TRBD1. The CDR3 contains 13 residues. CDR1 is SGHNT and CDR2 is YYREEE in the germline V gene (reference sequence). With 1 base clipped from V and 5 bases from J, the junction kept 2 bases outside the gene matches. CDR3 DNA sequence: TGTGCCAGCAGCTTGAACAGGGGGAACGAGCAGTACTTC. This sequence encodes CASSLNRGNEQYF.

This chain uses TRBV3-1 (or the pseudogene TRBV3-2) with TRBJ2-7, with a possible D match to TRBD2 (6 bases). The CDR3 is 15 amino acids. Germline CDR1 LGHDT, CDR2 YNNKEL (reference sequence). Trimming pared 2 bases from V and 5 bases from J, leaving 16 bases between. The CDR3: CASSQPWEDRDEQYF. The CDR3 DNA reads as TGTGCCAGCAGCCAACCGTGGGAGGATAGGGACGAGCAGTACTTC.

This chain uses TRBV27 with TRBJ2-2; 7 positions match TRBD1. CDR3 length equals 13 residues. Germline V gene lookup returns CDR1 MNHEY and CDR2 SMNVEV (reference sequence). Losses at the gene ends were 6 bases for V and 5 bases for J; bases not matched to a gene: 3. The CDR3 region has the DNA TGTGCCAGCAGGCAACAGGGGACCGGGGAGCTGTTTTTT. As protein: CASRQQGTGELFF.

This clone has just one count. The DNA of the CDR3 is TGTGCCAGCAGCCAAGGGGAGGCTGAAGCTTTCTTT. It specifies CASSQGEAEAFF. The chain uses TRBV3-1 (or the pseudogene TRBV3-2) and TRBJ1-1; D gene uncertain. With 1 base removed from V and 6 bases from J, the gap between germline ends came to 6 bases. Germline V CDR1 and CDR2: LGHDT, YNNKEL (reference sequence). This CDR3 has 12 residues.

Notes on this clone: Other DNA sequences of this sample code for an identical CDR3. J is TRBJ2-7 and V is TRBV27, with 9 bases aligning to TRBD2. Germline lookup yields CDR1 MNHEY and CDR2 SMNVEV (reference sequence). Unmatched junction bases numbered 1, after V lost 6 bases and J lost 1 base. The CDR3 runs to 13 residues. The chain's CDR3 is CASRTSGSYEQYF. The DNA for the CDR3 is TGTGCCAGCAGGACTAGCGGATCCTACGAGCAGTACTTC.

This chain uses TRBV30 with TRBJ1-6; 9 positions match TRBD1. J lost 0 bases, V lost 4 bases, and 10 bases had no gene match. The CDR3 extends over 18 amino acids. The germline V gene has CDR1 GTSNPN and CDR2 SVGIG (reference sequence). The CDR3 sequence: CAWTPGQGYNSYNSPLHF. The CDR3 DNA is TGTGCCTGGACCCCGGGACAGGGCTATAACTCCTATAATTCACCCCTCCACTTT.

The rearrangement joins TRBV23-1 to TRBJ2-3; 10 bases agree with TRBD1. TRBV23-1 is annotated as an ORF whose role is uncertain. This CDR3 spans 16 amino acids. Germline trimming cut 3 bases from V and 3 bases from J; bases unmatched to any gene: 6. The CDR3 sequence is CASSHEWTGGTDTQYF. As DNA, the CDR3 is TGCGCCAGCAGTCATGAGTGGACAGGGGGGACAGATACGCAGTATTTT.

This clone was found once. CDR3 sequence: CASSQLRSYEQYF. For the CDR3, the DNA is TGTGCCAGCAGCCAATTGCGGTCCTACGAGCAGTACTTC. V gene TRBV3-1 (or the pseudogene TRBV3-2) combines with J gene TRBJ2-7; D is unclear. Trimming took off 2 bases at V and 1 base at J, with 6 bases between the two ends. The CDR3 extends over 13 amino acids. Germline lookup yields CDR1 LGHDT and CDR2 YNNKEL (reference sequence).

This chain links TRBV6-4 with TRBJ2-1, with TRBD1 as a possible D gene (5 bases). Germline lookup yields CDR1 MRHNA and CDR2 SNTAGT. The CDR3 loop spans 12 amino acids. Between the trimmed V and J ends, which lost 2 bases and 8 bases, there was a span of 7 bases. This CDR3 is CASSDGRDEQFF. The CDR3 DNA follows: TGTGCCAGCAGTGACGGCAGGGATGAGCAGTTCTTC.

The CDR3 nucleotides are TGTGCCAGTAAGGCGAGACAGTCCTACGAGCAGTACTTC. Protein product: CASKARQSYEQYF. The rearrangement uses TRBV19 and TRBJ2-7; maybe TRBD1 (5 bases). The CDR3 extends over 13 amino acids. Germline lookup yields CDR1 LNHDA and CDR2 SQIVND (reference sequence). Trimming pared 7 bases from V and 1 base from J, leaving 11 bases between.

The chain links TRBV7-9 to TRBJ1-2; 7 positions match TRBD1. The CDR3 is 15 amino acids. The junction had 8 bases not matched to a gene; V was cut back by 1 base and J by 6 bases. Per germline, CDR1 SEHNR and CDR2 FQNEAQ (reference sequence). CDR3 protein: CASSLEGLRGHGYTF. Written as DNA, the CDR3 is TGTGCCAGCAGCTTAGAGGGTCTGAGGGGGCATGGCTACACCTTC. Filled out from reference TRBV7-9 and TRBJ1-2, the complete variable domain reads DTGVSQNPRHKITKRGQNVTFRCDPISEHNRLYWYRQTLGQGPEFLTYFQNEAQLEKSRLLSDRFSAERPKGSFSTLEIQRTEQGDSAMYLCASSLEGLRGHGYTFGSGTRLTVV.

A few counts support this clone. The chain has TRBV5-1 and TRBJ2-2; 8 bases fit TRBD2. CDR3 length equals 14 residues. After removal of 9 bases from V and 3 bases from J, the junction contained 7 bases not matched to a gene. CDR1 is SGHRS, CDR2 YFSETQ, per germline. Here the CDR3 reads CATAGGLDTGELFF. In nucleotides, the CDR3 is TGCGCCACCGCGGGAGGCTTGGACACCGGGGAGCTGTTTTTT.

The chain links TRBV5-1 to TRBJ2-5; 8 nucleotides align to TRBD1. This CDR3 contains 18 residues. Germline V gene sequence: CDR1 SGHRS, CDR2 YFSETQ. With 7 bases clipped from V and 5 bases from J, the junction kept 22 bases outside the gene matches. The CDR3 coding sequence is TGCGCCAGCTCCCGCACTCAGACGGGACAGGCCTTGGGTGAGACCCAGTACTTC. Translated, it gives CASSRTQTGQALGETQYF.

For this clone: The same CDR3 arises from other DNA sequences in this sample as well. The rearrangement uses TRBV5-1 and TRBJ1-4; tentative D call: TRBD1 (5 bases). Germline CDR1 is SGHRS and CDR2 is YFSETQ. The CDR3 length is 14 residues. Trimming took 0 bases from V and 8 from J, leaving 11 bases between them. This CDR3 reads CASSLGGLGEKLFF. In DNA form, the CDR3 reads TGCGCCAGCAGCTTGGGGGGACTTGGGGAAAAACTGTTTTTT. The full variable domain, its missing parts supplied by reference TRBV5-1 and TRBJ1-4, is KAGVTQTPRYLIKTRGQQVTLSCSPISGHRSVSWYQQTPGQGLQFLFEYFSETQRNKGNFPGRFSGRQFSNSRSEMNVSTLELGDSALYLCASSLGGLGEKLFFGSGTQLSVL.